This T cell receptor beta chain came from a study of response to subunit inactivated influenza vaccine (dated by TCRdb to 2016 to 2019). For the wider study: Deep quantitative profiling of the T cell receptor repertoire was used in the study to follow responses to a trivalent subunit inactivated influenza vaccine. Overall results and qualifications from the work: The authors suggested that each seasonal influenza vaccination may recruit only a limited number of new T cells.

Libraries were made using RT-PCR. Sequencer: Illumina HiSeq 2500. In-frame beta chains were kept once TCRdb had trimmed the public reads at Q25 with fastp and called clones with MiXCR. Each entry is one CDR3 protein sequence, shown with its most common DNA and genes. For this sample the table gives roughly 780,000 distinct CDR3 sequences, of which about 18% were detected only once. About a tenth of the sample rests with the top ten. Measured from the cysteine to the phenylalanine, the CDR3 is 16 residues long. The CDR3 DNA has 48 bases and is translated from base 1. At the junction V is shortened by 6 bases and J by 0 bases, with 15 bases in between. This clonotype was picked up many times. Its antigen is not yet known. Per-base qualities were not stored, and no clone one base away is much larger.

Sequenced material: PBMCs from blood, taken around 5 days after vaccination. The receptor was derived from a man in his fifties or sixties who received an inactivated influenza vaccine. Donor details come from another sample of the same person, matched by shared clones. The chain is made from TRBV12-3 or TRBV12-4 and TRBJ1-5; no D gene is confidently identified. The nucleotides are TGTGCCAGCAGCCCCTCTCGGGCTCTTAGCAATCAGCCCCAGCATTTT. Its protein product is CASSPSRALSNQPQHF.